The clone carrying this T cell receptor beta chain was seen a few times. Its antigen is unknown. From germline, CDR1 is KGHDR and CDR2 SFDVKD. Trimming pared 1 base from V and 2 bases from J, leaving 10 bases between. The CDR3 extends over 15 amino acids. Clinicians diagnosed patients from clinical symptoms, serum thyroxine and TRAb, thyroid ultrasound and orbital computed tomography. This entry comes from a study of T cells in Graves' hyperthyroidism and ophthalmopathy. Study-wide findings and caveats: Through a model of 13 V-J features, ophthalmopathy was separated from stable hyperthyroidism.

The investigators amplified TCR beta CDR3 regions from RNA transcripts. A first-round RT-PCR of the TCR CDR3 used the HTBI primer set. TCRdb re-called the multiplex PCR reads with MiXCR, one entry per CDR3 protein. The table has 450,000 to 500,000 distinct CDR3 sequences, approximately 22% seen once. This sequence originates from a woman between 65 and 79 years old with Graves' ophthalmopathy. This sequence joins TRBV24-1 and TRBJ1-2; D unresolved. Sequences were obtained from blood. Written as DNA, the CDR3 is TGTGCCACCAGTGATTTTCCGGGTTGGAACTATGGCTACACCTTC. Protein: CATSDFPGWNYGYTF.